The rows below give T cell receptor beta chains drawn from one sample of a study of T-cell memory formation after mild COVID-19. TCRdb recomputed calls from the 5' RACE reads with MiXCR, one row per CDR3 protein. The sample records around 420,000 distinct CDR3 sequences, 20% to 30% being singletons. Sequencing was performed on PBMCs or a T cell subset sorted from them (not recorded which). These receptors came from an adult woman who had mild COVID-19 (a few samples of this study predate the infection). Cell type and time point are not known. CDR3s include the opening cysteine and the closing phenylalanine or tryptophan. The D gene is left open where the match is weak. Not all rows give a size; the values are once, few, many and, for expanded clones, a class.

few	TRBV9	-	TRBJ2-1	CASSVSDGSYNEQFF	TGTGCCAGCAGCGTATCCGACGGCTCCTACAATGAGCAGTTCTTC
few	TRBV12-3/TRBV12-4	-	TRBJ1-5	CASTLRGSQPQHF	TGTGCCAGCACTTTGAGGGGGAGTCAGCCCCAGCATTTT
few	TRBV7-9	-	TRBJ1-2	CASSAPGGRLGGYTF	TGTGCCAGCAGCGCCCCAGGAGGTCGGCTGGGAGGCTACACCTTC
few	TRBV29-1	TRBD2	TRBJ2-7	CSGRSGSTYEQYF	TGCAGCGGCCGTAGCGGGAGCACCTACGAGCAGTACTTC
few	TRBV19	-	TRBJ1-6	CASSSQGHSPLHF	TGTGCCAGTAGTAGCCAGGGGCATTCACCCCTCCACTTT
once	TRBV18	-	TRBJ1-1	CASSPVTANTEAFF	TGTGCCAGCTCACCGGTGACAGCAAACACTGAAGCTTTCTTT
-	TRBV4-3	TRBD2	TRBJ2-2	CASSQGTGLAGQGELFF	TGCGCCAGCAGCCAAGGGACGGGACTAGCGGGCCAGGGGGAGCTGTTTTTT
-	TRBV27	-	TRBJ2-7	CASSLAVGARSYEQYF	TGTGCCAGCAGTTTAGCCGTTGGTGCGCGTTCCTACGAGCAGTACTTC
few	TRBV3-1	-	TRBJ1-1	CASGRLNTEAFF	TGTGCCAGCGGGCGGCTGAACACTGAAGCTTTCTTT
few	TRBV20-1	TRBD1	TRBJ2-1	CSARGWTGGVYNEQFF	TGCAGTGCTAGAGGGTGGACAGGGGGCGTCTACAATGAGCAGTTCTTC
many	TRBV12-3/TRBV12-4	-	TRBJ2-3	CASSFEGTDTQYF	TGTGCCAGCAGTTTCGAGGGGACAGATACGCAGTATTTT
-	TRBV7-6	-	TRBJ1-3	CASSLQPSGNTIYF	TGTGCCAGCAGCTTACAGCCCTCTGGAAACACCATATATTTT
-	TRBV7-9	TRBD2	TRBJ2-3	CASSSPRLAGSTDTQYF	TGTGCCAGCAGCTCCCCTCGACTAGCGGGAAGCACAGATACGCAGTATTTT
few	TRBV12-3/TRBV12-4	-	TRBJ1-1	CASSLDPGLGVNTEAFF	TGTGCCAGCAGTTTAGACCCAGGGCTTGGGGTGAACACTGAAGCTTTCTTT
few	TRBV12-3/TRBV12-4	-	TRBJ1-3	CASSRTTWQDSGNTIYF	TGTGCCAGCAGTCGCACAACCTGGCAGGACTCTGGAAACACCATATATTTT
-	TRBV14	-	TRBJ2-5	CASSQPLWTGETQYF	TGTGCCAGCAGCCAACCATTATGGACGGGAGAGACCCAGTACTTC
few	TRBV6-2/TRBV6-3	-	TRBJ2-5	CASSYPETQYF	TGTGCCAGCAGTTACCCCGAGACCCAGTACTTC
few	TRBV7-9	-	TRBJ2-1	CASSRVNEQFF	TGTGCCAGCAGCCGGGTTAATGAGCAGTTCTTC
few	TRBV12-5	TRBD2	TRBJ2-5	CASGMGLAGEETQYF	TGTGCTAGTGGTATGGGACTAGCGGGAGAAGAGACCCAGTACTTC
few	TRBV5-1	TRBD2	TRBJ2-1	CASSTGTSETYNEQFF	TGCGCCAGCAGCACGGGGACTAGCGAAACCTACAATGAGCAGTTCTTC
-	TRBV12-3/TRBV12-4	TRBD2	TRBJ2-2	CASRPTGTRPGELFF	TGTGCCAGCAGGCCCACCGGGACTAGACCCGGGGAGCTGTTTTTT
few	TRBV7-9	-	TRBJ2-2	CASSSVEKNTGELFF	TGTGCCAGCAGCAGCGTTGAGAAGAACACCGGGGAGCTGTTTTTT
-	TRBV20-1	-	TRBJ1-2	CSARGAGQSGGYTF	TGCAGTGCTAGAGGAGCCGGACAGAGCGGTGGCTACACCTTC
-	TRBV7-9	-	TRBJ2-1	CASSSADEQFF	TGTGCCAGCAGTTCTGCGGATGAGCAGTTCTTC
few	TRBV6-2/TRBV6-3	TRBD2	TRBJ2-2	CASSYRTSGSLNTGELFF	TGTGCCAGCAGTTACCGGACTAGCGGGAGCCTGAACACCGGGGAGCTGTTTTTT
-	TRBV30	-	TRBJ1-1	CAWGSSEAFF	TGTGCCTGGGGTAGTTCCGAAGCTTTCTTT
few	TRBV9	TRBD1	TRBJ2-5	CASSAGDRRKETQYF	TGTGCCAGCAGCGCGGGGGACAGGAGGAAAGAGACCCAGTACTTC
once	TRBV9	-	TRBJ2-5	CASRPGPAPPETQYF	TGTGCCAGCAGACCGGGGCCCGCCCCCCCAGAGACCCAGTACTTC
few	TRBV6-5	TRBD1	TRBJ2-2	CASSLGQGPGELFF	TGTGCCAGCAGTTTGGGACAGGGGCCCGGGGAGCTGTTTTTT
few	TRBV12-3/TRBV12-4	TRBD2	TRBJ2-1	CASSPRLAGGYNEQFF	TGTGCCAGCAGTCCTAGACTAGCGGGGGGATACAATGAGCAGTTCTTC
-	TRBV7-9	-	TRBJ2-1	CASSSAHSSYNEQFF	TGTGCCAGCAGCTCCGCCCATAGCTCCTACAATGAGCAGTTCTTC
-	TRBV5-4	TRBD1	TRBJ2-1	CASSLTGTGYTEQFF	TGTGCCAGCAGCTTGACCGGGACAGGGTATACTGAGCAGTTCTTC
few	TRBV4-3	-	TRBJ1-2	CASSQDEWLNYGYTF	TGCGCCAGCAGCCAAGATGAGTGGCTTAACTATGGCTACACCTTC
-	TRBV20-1	-	TRBJ1-1	CSARFGGF	TGCAGTGCTAGGTTTGGGGGGTTC
-	TRBV9	TRBD2	TRBJ2-3	CASSPPIVAGYTDTQYF	TGTGCCAGCAGCCCTCCGATAGTAGCGGGATACACAGATACGCAGTATTTT
few	TRBV20-1	-	TRBJ1-2	CSAPGEDANYGYTF	TGCAGTGCCCCGGGGGAGGATGCTAACTATGGCTACACCTTC
-	TRBV23-1	TRBD1	TRBJ1-1	CASSRPKGAIGTEAFF	TGCGCCAGCAGTCGTCCCAAGGGGGCAATCGGCACTGAAGCTTTCTTT
few	TRBV7-9	TRBD1	TRBJ2-3	CASSLAGTGLSDTQYF	TGTGCCAGCAGCTTGGCCGGGACAGGGCTCTCAGATACGCAGTATTTT
many	TRBV7-6	-	TRBJ2-5	CASSLAGGETQYF	TGTGCCAGCAGCTTAGCGGGAGGAGAGACCCAGTACTTC
-	TRBV19	-	TRBJ2-3	CASSPIGYAADTQYF	TGTGCCAGTAGCCCGATCGGCTATGCGGCAGATACGCAGTATTTT
-	TRBV6-2/TRBV6-3	TRBD1	TRBJ2-3	CASSWGQPTDTQYF	TGTGCCAGCAGCTGGGGACAGCCCACAGATACGCAGTATTTT
few	TRBV5-1	TRBD2	TRBJ2-7	CASSGTSGRESSYEQYF	TGCGCCAGCAGCGGGACTAGCGGGAGGGAGAGCTCCTACGAGCAGTACTTC
many	TRBV3-1	-	TRBJ1-3	CASSQKAVRNTIYF	TGTGCCAGCAGCCAAAAGGCGGTTCGAAACACCATATATTTT